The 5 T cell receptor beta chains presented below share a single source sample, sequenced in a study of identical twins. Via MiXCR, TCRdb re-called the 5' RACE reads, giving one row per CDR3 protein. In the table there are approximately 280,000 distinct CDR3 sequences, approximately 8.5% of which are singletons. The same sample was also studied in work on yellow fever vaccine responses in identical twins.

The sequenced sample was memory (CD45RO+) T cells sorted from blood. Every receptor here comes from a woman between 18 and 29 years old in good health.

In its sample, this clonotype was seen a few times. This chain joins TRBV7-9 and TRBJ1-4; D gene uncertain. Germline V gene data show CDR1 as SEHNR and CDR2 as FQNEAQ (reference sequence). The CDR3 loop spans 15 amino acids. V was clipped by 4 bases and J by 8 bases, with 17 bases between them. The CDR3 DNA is TGTGCCAGCAGCTCTTATCGGGGTAGAGAGGAAAAACTGTTTTTT. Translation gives CASSSYRGREEKLFF. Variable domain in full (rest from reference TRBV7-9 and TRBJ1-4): DTGVSQNPRHKITKRGQNVTFRCDPISEHNRLYWYRQTLGQGPEFLTYFQNEAQLEKSRLLSDRFSAERPKGSFSTLEIQRTEQGDSAMYLCASSSYRGREEKLFFGSGTQLSVL.

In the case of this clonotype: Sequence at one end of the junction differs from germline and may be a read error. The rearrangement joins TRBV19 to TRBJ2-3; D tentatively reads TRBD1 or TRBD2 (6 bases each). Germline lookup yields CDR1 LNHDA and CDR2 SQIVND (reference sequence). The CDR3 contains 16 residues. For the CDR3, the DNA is TGTGTCAGTAGTCACCTGCTCGGGGGCGGCACAGATACGCAGTATTTT. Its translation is CVSSHLLGGGTDTQYF.

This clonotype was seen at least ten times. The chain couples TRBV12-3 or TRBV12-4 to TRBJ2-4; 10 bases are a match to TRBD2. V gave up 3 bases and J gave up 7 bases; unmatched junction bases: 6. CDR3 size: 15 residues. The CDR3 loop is CASSFGAGGGNIQYF. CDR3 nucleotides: TGTGCCAGCAGTTTTGGAGCGGGAGGGGGGAACATTCAGTACTTC.

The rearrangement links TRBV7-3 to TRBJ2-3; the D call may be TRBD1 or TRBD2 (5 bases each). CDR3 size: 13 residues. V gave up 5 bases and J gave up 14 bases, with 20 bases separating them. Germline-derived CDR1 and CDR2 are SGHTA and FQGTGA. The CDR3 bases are TGTGCCAGCAGCCCAGACCGGGACCCAAGGCGGTATTTT. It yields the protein CASSPDRDPRRYF. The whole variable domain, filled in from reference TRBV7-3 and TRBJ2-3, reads GAGVSQTPSNKVTEKGKYVELRCDPISGHTALYWYRQSLGQGPEFLIYFQGTGAADDSGLPNDRFFAVRPEGSVSTLKIQRTERGDSAVYLCASSPDRDPRRYFGPGTRLTVL.

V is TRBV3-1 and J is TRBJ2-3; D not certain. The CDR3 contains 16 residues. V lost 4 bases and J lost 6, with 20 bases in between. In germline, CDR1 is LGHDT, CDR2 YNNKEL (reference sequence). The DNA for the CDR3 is TGTGCCAGCAGCCTTTACGGGCCAAAAGCCCTGGATACGCAGTATTTT. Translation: CASSLYGPKALDTQYF.